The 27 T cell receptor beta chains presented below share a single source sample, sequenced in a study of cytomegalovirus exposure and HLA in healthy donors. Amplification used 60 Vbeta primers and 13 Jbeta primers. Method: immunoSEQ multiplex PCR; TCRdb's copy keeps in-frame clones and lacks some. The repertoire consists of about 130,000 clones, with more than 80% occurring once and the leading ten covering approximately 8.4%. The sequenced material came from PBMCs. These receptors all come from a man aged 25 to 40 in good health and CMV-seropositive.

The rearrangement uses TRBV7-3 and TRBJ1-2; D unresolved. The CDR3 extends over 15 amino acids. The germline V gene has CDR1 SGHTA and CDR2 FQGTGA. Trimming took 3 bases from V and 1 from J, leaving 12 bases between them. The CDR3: CASSFFRVSNYGYTF. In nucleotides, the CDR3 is TGTGCCAGCAGCTTTTTTCGGGTGAGTAACTATGGCTACACCTTC.

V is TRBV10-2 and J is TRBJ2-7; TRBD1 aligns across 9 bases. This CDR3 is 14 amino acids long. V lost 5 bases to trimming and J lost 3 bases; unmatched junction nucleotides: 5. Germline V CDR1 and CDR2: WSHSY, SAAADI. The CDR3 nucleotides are TGCGCCAGCAGTATGGGACAGGGACACTACGAGCAGTACTTC. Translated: CASSMGQGHYEQYF.

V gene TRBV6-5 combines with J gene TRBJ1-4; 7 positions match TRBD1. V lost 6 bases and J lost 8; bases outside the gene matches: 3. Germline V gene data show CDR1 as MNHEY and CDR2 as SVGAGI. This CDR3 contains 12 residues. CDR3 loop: CASRGTAEKLFF. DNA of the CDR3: TGTGCCAGCAGAGGGACAGCCGAAAAACTGTTTTTT.

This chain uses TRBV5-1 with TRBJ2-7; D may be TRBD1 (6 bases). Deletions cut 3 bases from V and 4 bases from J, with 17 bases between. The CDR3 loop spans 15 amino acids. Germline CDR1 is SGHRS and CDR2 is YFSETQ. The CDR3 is CASSYLRQGSYEQYF. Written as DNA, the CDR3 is TGCGCCAGCAGCTACCTGAGGCAGGGGTCGTACGAGCAGTACTTC.

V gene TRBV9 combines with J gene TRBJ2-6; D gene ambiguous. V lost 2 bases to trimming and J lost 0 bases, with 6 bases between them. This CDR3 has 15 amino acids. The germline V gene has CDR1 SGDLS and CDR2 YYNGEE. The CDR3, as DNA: TGTGCCAGCAGCGTCCGTTCCTCTGGGGCCAACGTCCTGACTTTC. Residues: CASSVRSSGANVLTF.

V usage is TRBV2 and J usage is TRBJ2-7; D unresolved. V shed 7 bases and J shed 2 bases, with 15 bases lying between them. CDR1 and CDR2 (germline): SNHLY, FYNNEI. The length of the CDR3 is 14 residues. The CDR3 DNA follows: TGTGCCAGCACCTTGGGCCTTCGCACCTACGAGCAGTACTTC. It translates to CASTLGLRTYEQYF.

The CDR3 is CASSAGGNTEAFF. Here the CDR3 DNA reads TGTGCCAGCAGCGCAGGGGGGAACACTGAAGCTTTCTTT. The V gene is TRBV9, the J gene TRBJ1-1, with TRBD1 matching 7 bases. The ends lost 3 bases at V and 1 base at J; junction bases unmatched: 0. Germline V gene sequence: CDR1 SGDLS, CDR2 YYNGEE. The CDR3 totals 13 residues.

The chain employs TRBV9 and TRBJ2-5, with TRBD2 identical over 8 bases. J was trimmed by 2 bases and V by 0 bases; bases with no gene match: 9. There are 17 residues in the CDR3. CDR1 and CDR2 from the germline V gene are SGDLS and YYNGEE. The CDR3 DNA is TGTGCCAGCAGCGTAGGGATAGCGGGGAGAGCACAAGAGACCCAGTACTTC. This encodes CASSVGIAGRAQETQYF.

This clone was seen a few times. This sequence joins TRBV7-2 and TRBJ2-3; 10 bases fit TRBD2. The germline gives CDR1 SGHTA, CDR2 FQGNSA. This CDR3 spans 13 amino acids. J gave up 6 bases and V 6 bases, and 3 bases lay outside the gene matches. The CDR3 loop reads CASSQLAGDTQYF. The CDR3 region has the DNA TGTGCCAGCAGTCAACTAGCGGGGGATACGCAGTATTTT.

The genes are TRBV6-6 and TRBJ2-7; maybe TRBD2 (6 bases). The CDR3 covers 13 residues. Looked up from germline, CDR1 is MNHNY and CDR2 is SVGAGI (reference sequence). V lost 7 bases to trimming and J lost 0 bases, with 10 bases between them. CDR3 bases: TGTGCCAGCAACCGGGACTTCTCCTACGAGCAGTACTTC. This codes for CASNRDFSYEQYF.

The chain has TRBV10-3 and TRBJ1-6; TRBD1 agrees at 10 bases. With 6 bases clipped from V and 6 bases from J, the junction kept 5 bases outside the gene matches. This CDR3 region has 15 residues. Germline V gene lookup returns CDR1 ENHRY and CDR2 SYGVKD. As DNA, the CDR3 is TGTGCCATCAGCTTGGGACAGGGGATTAATTCACCCCTCCACTTT. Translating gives CAISLGQGINSPLHF.

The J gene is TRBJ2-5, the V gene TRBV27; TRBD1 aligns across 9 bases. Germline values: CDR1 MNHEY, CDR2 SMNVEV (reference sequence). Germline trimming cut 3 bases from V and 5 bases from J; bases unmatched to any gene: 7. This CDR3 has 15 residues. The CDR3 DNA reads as TGTGCCAGCAGTTTCACTCCCGGACAGGGGGAGACCCAGTACTTC. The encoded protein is CASSFTPGQGETQYF.

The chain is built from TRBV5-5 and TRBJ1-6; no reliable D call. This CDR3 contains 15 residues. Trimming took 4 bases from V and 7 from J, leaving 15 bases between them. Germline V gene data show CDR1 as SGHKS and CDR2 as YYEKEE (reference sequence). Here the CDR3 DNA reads TGTGCCAGCAGCCTGGGAGGAGCGAGGAATTCACCCCTCCACTTT. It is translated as CASSLGGARNSPLHF. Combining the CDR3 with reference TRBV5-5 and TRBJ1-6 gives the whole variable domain DAGVTQSPTHLIKTRGQQVTLRCSPISGHKSVSWYQQVLGQGPQFIFQYYEKEERGRGNFPDRFSARQFPNYSSELNVNALLLGDSALYLCASSLGGARNSPLHFGNGTRLTVT.

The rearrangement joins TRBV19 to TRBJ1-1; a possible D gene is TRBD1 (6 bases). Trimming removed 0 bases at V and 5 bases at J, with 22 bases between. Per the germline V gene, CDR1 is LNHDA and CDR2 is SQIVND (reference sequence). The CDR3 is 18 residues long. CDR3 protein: CASSIDVRRNRAETEAFF. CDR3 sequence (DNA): TGTGCCAGTAGTATAGATGTGCGGAGGAACAGGGCTGAGACTGAAGCTTTCTTT.

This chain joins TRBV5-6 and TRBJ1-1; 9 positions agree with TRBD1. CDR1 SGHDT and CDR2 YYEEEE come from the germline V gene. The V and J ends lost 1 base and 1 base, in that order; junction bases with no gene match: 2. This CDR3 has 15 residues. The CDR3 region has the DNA TGTGCCAGCAGCTTGACAGGGGGCGCGAACACTGAAGCTTTCTTT. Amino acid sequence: CASSLTGGANTEAFF.

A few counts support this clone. CDR3 in DNA: TGTGCCAGTAGTATAGGAAGAGCATGGGGGCAGTTCACAGATACGCAGTATTTT. Translated, it gives CASSIGRAWGQFTDTQYF. The gene calls are TRBV19 and TRBJ2-3; TRBD1 is a possible D gene (6 bases). V lost 1 base to trimming and J lost 2 bases, with 19 bases between them. This CDR3 comprises 18 residues. The germline gives CDR1 LNHDA, CDR2 SQIVND (reference sequence).

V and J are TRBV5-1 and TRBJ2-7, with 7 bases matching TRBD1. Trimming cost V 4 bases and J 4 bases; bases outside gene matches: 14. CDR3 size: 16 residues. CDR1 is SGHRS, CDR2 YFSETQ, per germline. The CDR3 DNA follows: TGCGCCAGCAGCGAGCGCATTGGGACAGCCTTGTACGAGCAGTACTTC. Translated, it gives CASSERIGTALYEQYF.

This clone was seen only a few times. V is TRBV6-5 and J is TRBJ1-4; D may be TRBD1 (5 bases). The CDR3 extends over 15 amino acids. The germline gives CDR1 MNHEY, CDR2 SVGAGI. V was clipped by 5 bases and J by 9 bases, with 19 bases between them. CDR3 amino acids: CASSPQDTRSQKLFF. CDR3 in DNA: TGTGCCAGCAGTCCGCAGGACACCCGAAGCCAAAAACTGTTTTTT.

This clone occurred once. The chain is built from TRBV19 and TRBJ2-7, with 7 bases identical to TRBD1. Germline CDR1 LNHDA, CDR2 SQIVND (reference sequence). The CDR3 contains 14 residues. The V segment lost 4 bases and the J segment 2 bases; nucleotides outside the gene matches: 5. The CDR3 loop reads CASSNRQGAYEQYF. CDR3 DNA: TGTGCCAGTAGTAATCGACAGGGAGCCTACGAGCAGTACTTC.

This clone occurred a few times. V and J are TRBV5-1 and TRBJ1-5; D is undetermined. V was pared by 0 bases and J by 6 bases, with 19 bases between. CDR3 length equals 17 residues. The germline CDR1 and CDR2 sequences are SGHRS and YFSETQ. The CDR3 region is CASSLGVFLAVSQPQHF. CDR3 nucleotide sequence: TGCGCCAGCAGCTTGGGAGTATTTCTCGCCGTGAGTCAGCCCCAGCATTTT.

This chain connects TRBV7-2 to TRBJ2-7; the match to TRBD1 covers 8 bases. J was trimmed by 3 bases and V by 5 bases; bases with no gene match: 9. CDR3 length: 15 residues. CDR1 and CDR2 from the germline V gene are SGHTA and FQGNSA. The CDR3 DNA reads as TGTGCCAGCAGCATACAGGGGGGAGCCGGCTACGAGCAGTACTTC. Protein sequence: CASSIQGGAGYEQYF.

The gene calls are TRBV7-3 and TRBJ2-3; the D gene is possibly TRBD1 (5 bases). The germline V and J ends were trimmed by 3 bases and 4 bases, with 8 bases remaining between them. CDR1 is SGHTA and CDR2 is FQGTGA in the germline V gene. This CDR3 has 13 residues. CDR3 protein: CASSFSRADTQYF. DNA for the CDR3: TGTGCCAGCAGCTTTAGCAGGGCAGATACGCAGTATTTT.

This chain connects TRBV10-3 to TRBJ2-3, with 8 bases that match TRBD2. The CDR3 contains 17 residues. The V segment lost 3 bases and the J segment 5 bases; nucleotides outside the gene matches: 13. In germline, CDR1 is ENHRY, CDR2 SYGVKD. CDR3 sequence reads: CAISDPSGGGTGDTQYF. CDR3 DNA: TGTGCCATCAGTGACCCCTCCGGGGGGGGAACCGGAGATACGCAGTATTTT.

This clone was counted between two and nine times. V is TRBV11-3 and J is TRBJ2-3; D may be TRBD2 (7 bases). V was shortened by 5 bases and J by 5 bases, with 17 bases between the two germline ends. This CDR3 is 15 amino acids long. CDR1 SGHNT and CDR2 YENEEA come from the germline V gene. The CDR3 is CASSPGGGGVDTQYF. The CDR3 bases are TGTGCCAGCAGCCCAGGTGGGGGGGGCGTAGATACGCAGTATTTT.

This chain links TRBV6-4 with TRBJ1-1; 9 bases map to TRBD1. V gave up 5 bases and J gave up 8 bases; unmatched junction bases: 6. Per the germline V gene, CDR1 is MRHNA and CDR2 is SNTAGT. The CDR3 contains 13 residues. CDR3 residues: CASSYRQGGEAFF. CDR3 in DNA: TGTGCCAGCAGTTATAGACAGGGGGGAGAAGCTTTCTTT.

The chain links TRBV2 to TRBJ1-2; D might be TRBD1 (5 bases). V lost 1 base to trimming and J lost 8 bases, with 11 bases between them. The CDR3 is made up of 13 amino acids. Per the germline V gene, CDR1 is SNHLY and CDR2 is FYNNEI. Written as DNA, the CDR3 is TGTGCCAGCAGTGAAGGGGGGGTTTGGGGCTACACCTTC. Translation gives CASSEGGVWGYTF.

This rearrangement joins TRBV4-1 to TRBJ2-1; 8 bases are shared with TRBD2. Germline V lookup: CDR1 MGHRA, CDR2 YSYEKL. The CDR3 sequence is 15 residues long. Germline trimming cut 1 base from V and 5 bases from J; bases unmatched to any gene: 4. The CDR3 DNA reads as TGCGCCAGCAGCCAAGGCGGGGGGCCAAACAATGAGCAGTTCTTC. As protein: CASSQGGGPNNEQFF.